The clone carrying this T cell receptor beta chain was seen repeatedly, ten times or more. In the original workflow: Cell counts per sample came from amplifying reference gene primers. Method: immunoSEQ multiplex PCR; TCRdb's copy keeps in-frame clones and lacks some. The V and J calls and clone size are taken from that table; D and trimming were inferred from the DNA. This sample has about 200,000 clones, with over 75% found just once. This record belongs to a study of blood T cell repertoires in COVID-19. The wider study: The United States, Italy and Spain supplied acute and convalescent COVID-19 samples. Sources were T cells, B-cell-depleted T cells, or PBMCs; the material itself was cDNA or gDNA.

The CDR3 is 16 residues long. CDR1 is MNHEY and CDR2 is SMNVEV in the germline V gene (reference sequence). Deletions cut 6 bases from V and 1 base from J, with 16 bases between. Specimen: peripheral blood. The chain links TRBV27 to TRBJ2-4; TRBD1 might be the D (5 bases). The sequence derives from a man aged 50-59 years who had recovered from COVID-19. CDR3: CASRPPQGMAKNIQYF. The CDR3 nucleotides are TGTGCCAGCAGACCGCCTCAGGGAATGGCCAAAAACATTCAGTACTTC.